This TCR beta chain was identified during a study of early T cells in non-severe SARS-CoV-2 infection. Individual cDNA molecules received unique molecular identifiers during library preparation. TCRdb redid the calling of the 5' RACE reads with MiXCR, one entry per CDR3 protein. The sample lists just over 65,000 distinct CDR3 sequences, about 13% occurring once. This clonotype was observed many times. The target antigen is unknown. Study observations and caveats: VDJdb-based annotation leaned toward anti-spike CD8 responses and missed private and CD4 specificities.

The receptor comes from an adult who was a healthcare worker with PCR-confirmed SARS-CoV-2 infection or an uninfected control (not recorded which). Sequenced material: whole blood.

The chain's CDR3 is CASSMTGVNTGELFF. In DNA, the CDR3 is TGTGCCAGCAGCATGACAGGGGTGAACACCGGGGAGCTGTTTTTT. The chain is built from TRBV7-9 and TRBJ2-2, with 8 bases fitting TRBD1. This CDR3 has 15 amino acids. V shed 5 bases, J shed 1 base, and the junction held 3 bases outside the gene matches. Germline V lookup: CDR1 SEHNR, CDR2 FQNEAQ (reference sequence).